The 18 T cell receptor beta chains listed next were all sequenced from one sample in a study of T cell clusters in autoimmune cytopenias. TRB amplification used around 0.25 ug of peripheral blood genomic DNA. One tube held mixed TRB-A and TRB-B primer pools for touch-down PCR. TCRdb reworked the multiplex PCR reads into one entry per CDR3 protein, no DNA. The sample has 6,000 or so distinct CDR3 sequences. This same sample was also taken into another study, of T cell repertoires in aging, cancer and after chemotherapy.

The sequenced sample was peripheral blood. The receptors shown here come from a human donor in good health.

The rearrangement links TRBV7-3 to TRBJ1-2; TCRdb's D call, TRBD1, is unchecked because there is no DNA. Germline CDR1 reads SGHTA; CDR2 reads FQGTGA. There are 13 residues in the CDR3. The CDR3 is CASSFTPGYGYTF.

This chain joins TRBV11-1 and TRBJ2-7. The CDR3 contains 13 residues. Germline V gene data show CDR1 as SGHAT and CDR2 as FQDESV (reference sequence). The CDR3 loop reads CASSLAGPHEQYF.

According to its frequency, this clonotype is medium-sized. V usage is TRBV6-5 and J usage is TRBJ2-5; TCRdb's D call, TRBD1, is unchecked because there is no DNA. Germline V gives CDR1 MNHEY, CDR2 SVGAGI. The CDR3 has 14 residues. The chain's CDR3 is CASSFGHIEETQYF.

The V gene is TRBV20-1, the J gene TRBJ2-5; TCRdb indicates TRBD1, and absent DNA this call remains unverified. The CDR3 has 11 residues. Germline CDR1 and CDR2: DFQATT and SNEGSKA (reference sequence). CDR3 in amino acids: CSATPGETQYF.

This chain links TRBV7-2 with TRBJ2-3; lacking DNA, the TRBD1 call made by TCRdb goes unchecked. CDR1 and CDR2 (germline): SGHTA, FQGNSA. The CDR3 length is 17 residues. This CDR3 reads CASSRTGLWSGTDTQYF. Full variable domain (remainder filled in from reference TRBV7-2 and TRBJ2-3): GAGVSQSPSNKVTEKGKDVELRCDPISGHTALYWYRQSLGQGLEFLIYFQGNSAPDKSGLPSDRFSAERTGGSVSTLTIQRTQQEDSAVYLCASSRTGLWSGTDTQYFGPGTRLTVL.

J is TRBJ2-3 and V is TRBV20-1; TCRdb's D gene call, TRBD2, goes unchecked for lack of DNA. This CDR3 spans 14 amino acids. Germline V lookup: CDR1 DFQATT, CDR2 SNEGSKA (reference sequence). The CDR3 region is CSARAWRETDTQYF.

The chain employs TRBV7-2 and TRBJ2-5. Germline loops: CDR1 SGHTA, CDR2 FQGNSA. There are 13 residues in the CDR3. CDR3 sequence reads: CASSLTRRETQYF.

This chain links TRBV7-9 with TRBJ1-1; TCRdb gives TRBD1 as the D gene, but with no DNA this cannot be confirmed. Germline-derived CDR1 and CDR2 are SEHNR and FQNEAQ (reference sequence). CDR3 length equals 13 residues. CDR3 residues: CASSSAGFAEAFF. Complete variable domain (other parts from reference TRBV7-9 and TRBJ1-1): DTGVSQNPRHKITKRGQNVTFRCDPISEHNRLYWYRQTLGQGPEFLTYFQNEAQLEKSRLLSDRFSAERPKGSFSTLEIQRTEQGDSAMYLCASSSAGFAEAFFGQGTRLTVV.

The rearrangement links TRBV27 to TRBJ1-5; the TCRdb D gene call, TRBD1, has no DNA to confirm it. The CDR3 consists of 13 residues. The germline CDR1 and CDR2 sequences are MNHEY and SMNVEV (reference sequence). The CDR3 reads CASSYLQGMPQHF.

By frequency, this clonotype is medium-sized. V usage is TRBV19 and J usage is TRBJ1-5; the D gene TCRdb calls, TRBD1, cannot be checked with no DNA. Germline loops: CDR1 LNHDA, CDR2 SQIVND (reference sequence). The CDR3 consists of 12 residues. The CDR3 protein is CASRPGNQPQHF. The entire variable domain, with the rest obtained from reference TRBV19 and TRBJ1-5, is as follows: DGGITQSPKYLFRKEGQNVTLSCEQNLNHDAMYWYRQDPGQGLRLIYYSQIVNDFQKGDIAEGYSVSREKKESFPLTVTSAQKNPTAFYLCASRPGNQPQHFGDGTRLSIL.

According to its frequency, this clonotype is medium-sized. This chain joins TRBV4-3 and TRBJ1-2. The germline CDR1 and CDR2 sequences are LGHNA and YSLEER. The CDR3 is made up of 16 amino acids. CDR3 protein: CASSQVVGGDDDGYTF.

Its frequency marks this clonotype as medium-sized. The chain links TRBV19 to TRBJ2-7; TCRdb selects TRBD2, and the lack of DNA leaves this call unchecked. The CDR3 is 15 residues long. The germline V gene encodes CDR1 LNHDA and CDR2 SQIVND (reference sequence). This CDR3 reads CASSRLAGGYYEQYF.

V is TRBV4-2 and J is TRBJ1-4; TCRdb calls TRBD1, which cannot be checked without DNA. Germline CDR1 and CDR2: LGHNA and YNFKEQ. The CDR3 is 14 amino acids. The CDR3: CASSQGGADEKLFF.

This clonotype is labeled medium-sized based on frequency. The V gene is TRBV6-6, the J gene TRBJ1-2; TCRdb proposes TRBD1, but this gene call is untestable without DNA. This CDR3 has 14 residues. Germline CDR1 and CDR2: MNHNY and SVGAGI (reference sequence). The CDR3 region is CASSYSGGVYGYTF.

This clonotype shows up as medium-sized (0.01 to 0.1%) by frequency. The rearrangement links TRBV5-4 to TRBJ2-5; TCRdb returns TRBD2, unconfirmable since there is no DNA. CDR3 length equals 15 residues. Germline CDR1 is SGHNT and CDR2 is YYREEE (reference sequence). The CDR3 is CASHPGTSGQETQYF.

The chain joins TRBV21-1 to TRBJ2-5; as DNA is missing, the TRBD2 call by TCRdb cannot be tested. TRBV21-1 is listed as a pseudogene. The CDR3 covers 16 residues. Here the CDR3 reads CASSSPSVCWLVTQYF.

This chain connects TRBV20-1 to TRBJ2-7. This CDR3 is built from 14 residues. CDR1 and CDR2 (germline): DFQATT, SNEGSKA (reference sequence). CDR3 loop: CSAIGGETFYEQYF.

The gene calls are TRBV18 and TRBJ1-1; the TCRdb D gene call, TRBD1, has no DNA to confirm it. The CDR3 consists of 14 residues. Germline values: CDR1 KGHSH, CDR2 LQKENI. The CDR3 spells CASSPGTATTEAFF.